These T cell receptor beta chains were read from a single sample in a study of T cells in Graves' hyperthyroidism and ophthalmopathy. TCRdb re-called the multiplex PCR reads through MiXCR, storing one row per CDR3 protein. The sample contains approximately 370,000 distinct CDR3 sequences, approximately 18% of which appear only once. The sequencing sample was made of blood. The receptors were sampled from a woman aged 25 to 45 with Graves' hyperthyroidism that later progressed to Graves' ophthalmopathy. CDR3s include the opening cysteine and the closing phenylalanine or tryptophan. The order of the fields is CDR3 length, D gene, J gene, V gene, clone size, CDR3 DNA, CDR3 protein. D genes are given only for firm matches. Expanded clones get a size class; other rows say once, few or many, or leave the size out.

length: 16; D: TRBD1; J: TRBJ1-1; V: TRBV4-1; size: .; DNA: TGCGCCAGCAGCCCGATCTACAAGACAGGGCAGACTGAAGCTTTCTTT; CDR3: CASSPIYKTGQTEAFF
length: 15; D: .; J: TRBJ1-2; V: TRBV28; size: many; DNA: TGTGCCAGCAGTTTATGGCGCAGTACTAACTATGGCTACACCTTC; CDR3: CASSLWRSTNYGYTF
length: 14; D: .; J: TRBJ2-1; V: TRBV27; size: .; DNA: TGTGCCAGCAGTTCGGACTTACCCTACAATGAGCAGTTCTTC; CDR3: CASSSDLPYNEQFF
length: 16; D: .; J: TRBJ1-6; V: TRBV19; size: many; DNA: TGTGCCAGTAGTATAGCTCGGACAGAGGCTAATTCACCCCTCCACTTT; CDR3: CASSIARTEANSPLHF
length: 12; D: .; J: TRBJ1-5; V: TRBV12-3/TRBV12-4; size: many; DNA: TGTGCCAGCAGTTCAGGGGATCAGCCCCAGCATTTT; CDR3: CASSSGDQPQHF
length: 14; D: TRBD2; J: TRBJ2-7; V: TRBV2; size: many; DNA: TGTGCCAGCAGTGAAGGACTAGCGGGCTACGAGCAGTACTTC; CDR3: CASSEGLAGYEQYF
length: 13; D: .; J: TRBJ1-5; V: TRBV2; size: .; DNA: TGTGCCAGCAGGGGGACCACGGGTCAGCCCCAGCATTTT; CDR3: CASRGTTGQPQHF
length: 17; D: TRBD2; J: TRBJ2-3; V: TRBV14; size: .; DNA: TGTGCCAGCAGCCGAGGACTAGCGGGAGGACTAGGTGATACGCAGTATTTT; CDR3: CASSRGLAGGLGDTQYF
length: 14; D: .; J: TRBJ2-7; V: TRBV27; size: .; DNA: TGTGCCAGCAGTTTACTCGGCTACTCCTACGAGCAGTACTTC; CDR3: CASSLLGYSYEQYF
length: 15; D: .; J: TRBJ2-5; V: TRBV18; size: few; DNA: TGTGCCAGCTCACCACCGGACAACGAACAAGAGACCCAGTACTTC; CDR3: CASSPPDNEQETQYF
length: 11; D: .; J: TRBJ1-1; V: TRBV29-1; size: many; DNA: TGCAGCGTAGGAGAGAACACTGAAGCTTTCTTT; CDR3: CSVGENTEAFF
length: 15; D: TRBD2; J: TRBJ2-7; V: TRBV7-6; size: .; DNA: TGTGCCAGCAGCCGGGAGGGGGGGGGCGGATACGAGCAGTACTTC; CDR3: CASSREGGGGYEQYF
length: 19; D: .; J: TRBJ2-1; V: TRBV24-1; size: .; DNA: TGTGTCACCACAGGGCCGGGGACTACGTTACGTCGCTCCTACAATGAGCAGTTCTTC; CDR3: CVTTGPGTTLRRSYNEQFF
length: 15; D: TRBD1; J: TRBJ2-1; V: TRBV11-2; size: many; DNA: TGTGCCAGCAGCTCACAGGGGGCTTACACGGATGAGCAGTTCTTC; CDR3: CASSSQGAYTDEQFF
length: 12; D: .; J: TRBJ2-2; V: TRBV25-1; size: many; DNA: TGTGCCAGCAGTGAATCTTCAGGGGAGCTGTTTTTT; CDR3: CASSESSGELFF
length: 13; D: .; J: TRBJ2-5; V: TRBV24-1; size: .; DNA: TGTGCCACCAGTGACGGACTACAAGAGACCCAGTACTTC; CDR3: CATSDGLQETQYF
length: 13; D: .; J: TRBJ1-1; V: TRBV10-2; size: few; DNA: TGCGCCAGCAGTACCCAGGGAGGAACTGAAGCTTTCTTT; CDR3: CASSTQGGTEAFF
length: 12; D: .; J: TRBJ1-4; V: TRBV10-3; size: many; DNA: TGTGCCATCTCCGGAGGAAGGGAAAAACTGTTTTTT; CDR3: CAISGGREKLFF
length: 15; D: TRBD2; J: TRBJ2-1; V: TRBV12-3/TRBV12-4; size: .; DNA: TGTGCCAGCAGTTCCCGTCTAGCGGGAGACAATGAGCAGTTCTTC; CDR3: CASSSRLAGDNEQFF
length: 13; D: TRBD2; J: TRBJ2-7; V: TRBV2; size: many; DNA: TGTGCCAGCATGGCGGGAGGGCTCTACGAGCAGTACTTC; CDR3: CASMAGGLYEQYF